A selection of T cell receptor beta chains follows, all from one sample in a study of T cells in Graves' hyperthyroidism and ophthalmopathy. TCRdb passed the multiplex PCR reads through MiXCR, listing each CDR3 protein once. The table shows some 760,000 distinct CDR3 sequences, with around 13% occurring only once. Material: blood. These receptors came from a woman younger than 35 with Graves' hyperthyroidism. Both conserved end residues are part of each CDR3. The D gene is left open where the match is weak. Rows may omit the clone size; those that give it use once, few, many or a size class.

cdr3_length clone_size d_call j_call v_call cdr3_nt cdr3_aa
18 . . TRBJ2-2 TRBV3-1 TGTGCCAGCAGCCCATGCCCCCTTCCGGGACATAACACCGGGGAGCTGTTTTTT CASSPCPLPGHNTGELFF
13 . TRBD1 TRBJ1-1 TRBV30 TGTGCCTGGAGTGGGACAGGGAACACTGAAGCTTTCTTT CAWSGTGNTEAFF
17 . TRBD2 TRBJ2-1 TRBV20-1 TGCAGTGCTAGAGATGGGGGAGGGACTAGCGGGCAGAATGAGCAGTTCTTC CSARDGGGTSGQNEQFF
15 many . TRBJ2-4 TRBV5-1 TGCGCCAGCAGCAGCGGCGCGTGGGCCAAAAACATTCAGTACTTC CASSSGAWAKNIQYF
14 many TRBD1 TRBJ2-1 TRBV29-1 TGCAGCGTTGAAGACCTACAGGGGCGGTATGAGCAGTTCTTC CSVEDLQGRYEQFF
15 many . TRBJ1-3 TRBV7-9 TGTGCCAGCAGCTTAACAGGGCTCGATGGAAACACCATATATTTT CASSLTGLDGNTIYF
15 many TRBD2 TRBJ2-1 TRBV20-1 TGCAGTGCTAGGGACCTAGCGGGAAGGAACAATGAGCAGTTCTTC CSARDLAGRNNEQFF
14 many TRBD2 TRBJ2-7 TRBV6-1 TGTGCCAGCAGTTCGGGACTAGTTGGGCACGAGCAGTACTTC CASSSGLVGHEQYF
13 many . TRBJ2-4 TRBV2 TGTGCCAGCAGTCGTCTCGCCAAAAACATTCAGTACTTC CASSRLAKNIQYF
15 few . TRBJ2-1 TRBV7-9 TGTGCCAGCCACAAGCAGGGGTTAAGCAGCAATGAGCAGTTCTTC CASHKQGLSSNEQFF
18 many . TRBJ1-5 TRBV7-8 TGTGCCAGCAGCCCATGGGCGTCGGGGGCCATCGTGGATCAGCCCCAGCATTTT CASSPWASGAIVDQPQHF
16 many . TRBJ1-1 TRBV7-6 TGTGCCAGCAGCCCTCGGGACGGCTACTGGAACACTGAAGCTTTCTTT CASSPRDGYWNTEAFF
15 many . TRBJ2-1 TRBV11-2 TGTGCCAGCAGCTCAGGACAGGGAGGGTACAATGAGCAGTTCTTC CASSSGQGGYNEQFF
11 . . TRBJ2-3 TRBV24-1 TGTGCCACCAGTTTGGGAGATACGCAGTATTTT CATSLGDTQYF
12 few . TRBJ1-5 TRBV28 TGTGCCAGCAGTTTACGATCCCAGCCCCAGCATTTT CASSLRSQPQHF
16 few . TRBJ1-1 TRBV4-1 TGCGCCAGCAGCCACCGAAATCGACGGGGGAACACTGAAGCTTTCTTT CASSHRNRRGNTEAFF
19 . . TRBJ2-2 TRBV3-1 TGTGCCAGCAGCCAAACAGTCCCAAGACGAGGGTATGGTACCGGGGAGCTGTTTTTT CASSQTVPRRGYGTGELFF
13 many . TRBJ1-2 TRBV2 TGTGCCAGCAGGACCGGGACACTATATGGCTACACCTTC CASRTGTLYGYTF
15 few TRBD2 TRBJ2-7 TRBV3-1 TGTGCCAGCAGCATCAGCGGGAGGGCCTCGTACGAGCAGTACTTC CASSISGRASYEQYF
15 many TRBD1 TRBJ2-5 TRBV30 TGTGCCTGGAGTGTTCGAGACAGGGTGGCGAAGACCCAGTACTTC CAWSVRDRVAKTQYF
13 many TRBD1 TRBJ2-5 TRBV30 TGTGCCTGGAGTAGGGACAGACAAGAGACCCAGTACTTC CAWSRDRQETQYF
13 . . TRBJ1-2 TRBV10-3 TGTGCCATCAGTGGTACGTCGGGCTATGGCTACACCTTC CAISGTSGYGYTF
15 . TRBD1 TRBJ2-1 TRBV19 TGTGCCAGTAGTATAGGGGACAGGGACTACAATGAGCAGTTCTTC CASSIGDRDYNEQFF
10 few . TRBJ2-1 TRBV29-1 TGCAGCGTTGATAGGACAGCCTGGTTCTTC CSVDRTAWFF
13 few TRBD1 TRBJ2-7 TRBV20-1 TGCAGTGCAACCGGGACAGGGGGCCACGAGCAGTACTTC CSATGTGGHEQYF
15 many TRBD1 TRBJ2-7 TRBV6-2/TRBV6-3 TGTGCCAGCAACCTCAGGACAGGGGGGACCTACGAGCAGTACTTC CASNLRTGGTYEQYF
14 few TRBD1 TRBJ1-6 TRBV25-1 TGTGCCAGCAGTGAACGGGACAGACCTTCACCCCTCCACTTT CASSERDRPSPLHF
13 many . TRBJ2-1 TRBV9 TGTGCCAGCAGCGTATCCAGCATTAGTGAGCAGTTCTTC CASSVSSISEQFF
17 few TRBD1 TRBJ1-5 TRBV6-6 TGTGCCAGCAGTTACTCGATGGGACAGCCTAGCAATCAGCCCCAGCATTTT CASSYSMGQPSNQPQHF
14 . TRBD1 TRBJ2-1 TRBV5-1 TGCGCCAGCAGCTTGGCCAGGGGGCTCAGTGAGCAGTTCTTC CASSLARGLSEQFF
17 . . TRBJ2-5 TRBV7-2 TGTGCCAGCAGCTCTAGGGCCCGCGACAGGACGCAAGAGACCCAGTACTTC CASSSRARDRTQETQYF
14 many . TRBJ2-1 TRBV7-2 TGTGCCAGCAGCTTAGCAGTCCGCTACAATGAGCAGTTCTTC CASSLAVRYNEQFF
14 few . TRBJ2-7 TRBV6-1 TGTGCCAGCAGTTCACCTCCTCCAGGCCACGAGCAGTACTTC CASSSPPPGHEQYF
16 . TRBD2 TRBJ2-7 TRBV11-2 TGTGCCAGCAGCCCGACTAGCGGGAGGGCCAACTACGAGCAGTACTTC CASSPTSGRANYEQYF
16 many TRBD2 TRBJ2-1 TRBV6-2/TRBV6-3 TGTGCCAGCAGTCCGGGACTAGCGGGAGACTACAATGAGCAGTTCTTC CASSPGLAGDYNEQFF
18 once TRBD2 TRBJ2-1 TRBV15 TGTGCCACCAGCAGAGATCCCCCGACTAGCGGGGCTTACAATGAGCAGTTCTTC CATSRDPPTSGAYNEQFF
17 few . TRBJ1-2 TRBV4-1 TGCGCCAGCAGCCAAGTTTTCGGCAGAATCGAGCCGTATGGCTACACCTTC CASSQVFGRIEPYGYTF